This entry concerns a single T cell receptor (beta chain). Its antigen remains unknown. Germline V gives CDR1 GTSNPN, CDR2 SVGIG (reference sequence). CDR3 size: 13 residues. The V end was cut by 4 bases, the J end by 7 bases, with 16 bases between. The sample originates from a study of T-cell memory formation after mild COVID-19. Study findings and constraints: Some responding clones appeared in pre-infection memory, suggesting cross-reactive memory joined.

Barcoded TCR alpha and TCR beta cDNA libraries with UMIs came from 5'RACE using constant-segment primers. TCRdb redid the calling of the 5' RACE reads with MiXCR, one entry per CDR3 protein. The sample records 180,000 or so distinct CDR3 sequences, around 10% being singletons. The sequencing input was PBMCs or a T cell subset sorted from them (not recorded which). The origin of this receptor is a man between 18 and 35 years old who had mild COVID-19 (a few samples of this study predate the infection). Cell type and time point are not known. The V call is TRBV30, the J call TRBJ1-2; TRBD1 is a possible D gene (6 bases). For the CDR3, the DNA is TGTGCCTGGACAAGTTCAGGGGCGGGTGGCTACACCTTC. The encoded protein is CAWTSSGAGGYTF.